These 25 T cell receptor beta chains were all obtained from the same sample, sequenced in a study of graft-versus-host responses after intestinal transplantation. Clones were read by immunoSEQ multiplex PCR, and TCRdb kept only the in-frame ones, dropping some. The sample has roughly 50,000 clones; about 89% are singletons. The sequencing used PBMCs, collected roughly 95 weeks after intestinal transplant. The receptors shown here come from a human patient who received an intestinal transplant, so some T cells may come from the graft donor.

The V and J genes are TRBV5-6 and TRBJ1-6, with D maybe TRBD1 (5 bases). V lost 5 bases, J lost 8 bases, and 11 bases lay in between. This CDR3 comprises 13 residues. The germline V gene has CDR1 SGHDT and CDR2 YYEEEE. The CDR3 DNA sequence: TGTGCCAGCAGGGGACCGGAGCATTCACCCCTCCACTTT. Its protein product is CASRGPEHSPLHF.

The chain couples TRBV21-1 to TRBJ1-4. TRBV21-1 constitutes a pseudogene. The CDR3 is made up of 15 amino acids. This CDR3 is CASSGKAGIDEKLFF. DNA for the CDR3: TGTGCCAGCAGCGGCAAAGCGGGGATTGATGAAAAACTGTTTTTT.

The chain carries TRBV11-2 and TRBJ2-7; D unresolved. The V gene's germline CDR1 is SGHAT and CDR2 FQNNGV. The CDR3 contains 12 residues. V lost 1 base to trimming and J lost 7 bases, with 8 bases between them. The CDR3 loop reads CASSLAAQEQYF. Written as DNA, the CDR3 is TGTGCCAGCAGCTTAGCAGCCCAGGAGCAGTACTTC.

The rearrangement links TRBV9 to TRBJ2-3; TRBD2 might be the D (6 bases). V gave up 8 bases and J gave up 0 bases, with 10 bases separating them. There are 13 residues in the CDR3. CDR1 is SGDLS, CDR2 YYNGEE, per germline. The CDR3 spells CASQAGSTDTQYF. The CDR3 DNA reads TGTGCCAGTCAAGCGGGTAGCACAGATACGCAGTATTTT.

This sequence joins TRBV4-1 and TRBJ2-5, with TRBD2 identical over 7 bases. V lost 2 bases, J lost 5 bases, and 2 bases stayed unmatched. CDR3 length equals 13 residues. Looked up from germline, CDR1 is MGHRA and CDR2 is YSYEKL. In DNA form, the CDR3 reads TGCGCCAGCAGCCAAATTAGCGGGGAGACCCAGTACTTC. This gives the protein CASSQISGETQYF.

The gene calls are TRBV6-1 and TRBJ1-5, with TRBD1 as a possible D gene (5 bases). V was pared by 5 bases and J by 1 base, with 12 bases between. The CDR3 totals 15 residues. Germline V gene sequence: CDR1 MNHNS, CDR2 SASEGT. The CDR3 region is CASSRTSNSNQPQHF. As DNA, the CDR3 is TGTGCCAGCAGTAGGACATCCAACAGCAATCAGCCCCAGCATTTT.

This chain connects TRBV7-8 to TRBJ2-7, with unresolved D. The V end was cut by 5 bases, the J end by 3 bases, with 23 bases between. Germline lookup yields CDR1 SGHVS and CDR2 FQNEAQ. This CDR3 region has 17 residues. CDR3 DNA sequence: TGTGCCAGCAGCCAACTCTCTGACGGAGACCTAGTCTACGAGCAGTACTTC. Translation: CASSQLSDGDLVYEQYF.

The CDR3 here is CATRGPYSNQPQHF. As DNA, the CDR3 is TGTGCCACCAGGGGCCCCTATAGCAATCAGCCCCAGCATTTT. The chain couples TRBV15 to TRBJ1-5; D unclear. V was pared by 6 bases and J by 0 bases, with 9 bases between. The CDR3 covers 14 residues. Germline V CDR1 and CDR2: LNHNV, YYDKDF (reference sequence).

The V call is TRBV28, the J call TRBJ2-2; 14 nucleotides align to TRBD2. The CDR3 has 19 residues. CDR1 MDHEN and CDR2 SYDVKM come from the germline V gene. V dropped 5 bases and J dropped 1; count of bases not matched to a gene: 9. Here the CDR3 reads CASSPWTSGGSRNTGELFF. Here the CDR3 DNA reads TGTGCCAGCAGTCCCTGGACTAGCGGGGGGTCGAGGAACACCGGGGAGCTGTTTTTT.

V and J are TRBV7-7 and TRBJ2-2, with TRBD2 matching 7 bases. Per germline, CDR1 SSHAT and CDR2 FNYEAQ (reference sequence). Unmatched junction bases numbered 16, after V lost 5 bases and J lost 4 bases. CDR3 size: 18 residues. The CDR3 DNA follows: TGTGCCAGCAGCCCGGGGCGGGGGAAAGAACCGGGCACCGGGGAGCTGTTTTTT. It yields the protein CASSPGRGKEPGTGELFF.

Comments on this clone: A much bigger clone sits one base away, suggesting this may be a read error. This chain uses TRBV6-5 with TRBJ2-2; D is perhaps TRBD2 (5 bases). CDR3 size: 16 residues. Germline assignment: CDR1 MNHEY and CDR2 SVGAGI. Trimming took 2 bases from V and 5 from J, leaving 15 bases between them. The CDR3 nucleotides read TGTGCCAGCAGTTACCAGGACTGGGTTAGAACCGGGGAGCTGTTTTTT. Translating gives CASSYQDWVRTGELFF.

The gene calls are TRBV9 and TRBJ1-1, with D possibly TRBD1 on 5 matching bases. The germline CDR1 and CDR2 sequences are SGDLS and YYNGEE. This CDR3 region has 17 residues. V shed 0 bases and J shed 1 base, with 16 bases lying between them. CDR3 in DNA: TGTGCCAGCAGCGTAGACCCAGCTCAGGGACCGAACACTGAAGCTTTCTTT. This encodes CASSVDPAQGPNTEAFF.

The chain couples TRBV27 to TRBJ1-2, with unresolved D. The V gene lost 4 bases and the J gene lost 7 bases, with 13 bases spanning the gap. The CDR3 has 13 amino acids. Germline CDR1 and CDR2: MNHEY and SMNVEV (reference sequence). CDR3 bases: TGTGCCAGCAGTTCCTACCGGGCGGGTGGCTACACCTTC. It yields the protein CASSSYRAGGYTF.

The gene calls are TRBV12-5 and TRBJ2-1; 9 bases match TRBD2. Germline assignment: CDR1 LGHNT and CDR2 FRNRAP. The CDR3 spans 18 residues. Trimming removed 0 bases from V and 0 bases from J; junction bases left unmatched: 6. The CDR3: CASGLVLDSGGSYNEQFF. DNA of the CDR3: TGTGCTAGTGGTTTGGTCCTCGATAGCGGGGGCTCCTACAATGAGCAGTTCTTC.

CDR3 nucleotide sequence: TGTGCCTGGGCGTCGGGACTTTACTATGGCTACACCTTC. This translates into CAWASGLYYGYTF. The J gene is TRBJ1-2, the V gene TRBV30, with D possibly TRBD1 on 5 matching bases. The germline CDR1 and CDR2 sequences are GTSNPN and SVGIG (reference sequence). Trimming stripped 5 bases from V and 3 bases from J, with 13 bases between. CDR3 length: 13 residues.

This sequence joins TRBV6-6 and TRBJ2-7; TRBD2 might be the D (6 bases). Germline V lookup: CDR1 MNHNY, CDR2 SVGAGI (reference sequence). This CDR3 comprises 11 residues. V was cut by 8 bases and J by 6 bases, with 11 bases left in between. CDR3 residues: CASQGGSEQYF. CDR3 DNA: TGTGCCAGCCAAGGAGGGTCCGAGCAGTACTTC.

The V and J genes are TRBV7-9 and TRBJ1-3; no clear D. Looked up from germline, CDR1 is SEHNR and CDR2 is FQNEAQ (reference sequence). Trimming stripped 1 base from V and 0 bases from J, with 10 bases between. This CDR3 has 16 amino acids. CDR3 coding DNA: TGTGCCAGCAGCTTAGAAGGTTTCCTCTCTGGAAACACCATATATTTT. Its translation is CASSLEGFLSGNTIYF.

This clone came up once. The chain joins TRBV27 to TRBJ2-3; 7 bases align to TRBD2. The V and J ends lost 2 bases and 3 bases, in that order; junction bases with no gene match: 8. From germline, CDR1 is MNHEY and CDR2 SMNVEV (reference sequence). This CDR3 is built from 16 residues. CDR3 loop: CASSLMPGGGTDTQYF. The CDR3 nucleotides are TGTGCCAGCAGTTTAATGCCGGGGGGAGGTACAGATACGCAGTATTTT.

In DNA form, the CDR3 reads TGTGCCAGCAGTGAAACTTCGTCAGGAACCTACGAGCAGTACTTC. It translates to CASSETSSGTYEQYF. This chain uses TRBV6-1 with TRBJ2-7, with D unresolved. Germline V lookup: CDR1 MNHNS, CDR2 SASEGT. The V and J ends lost 2 bases and 2 bases respectively, with 13 bases between them. The length of the CDR3 is 15 residues.

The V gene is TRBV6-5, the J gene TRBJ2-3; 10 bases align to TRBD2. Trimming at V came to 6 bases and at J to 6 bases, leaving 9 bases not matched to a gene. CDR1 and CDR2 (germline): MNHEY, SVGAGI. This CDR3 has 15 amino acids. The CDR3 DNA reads TGTGCCAGCAGCCCCAGCGGGGGGGCAGGGGATACGCAGTATTTT. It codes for CASSPSGGAGDTQYF.

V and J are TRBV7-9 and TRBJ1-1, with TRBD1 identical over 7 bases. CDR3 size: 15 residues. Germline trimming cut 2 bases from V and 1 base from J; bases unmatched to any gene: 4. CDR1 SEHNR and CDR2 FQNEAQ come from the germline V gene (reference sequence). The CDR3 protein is CASSLRGQTNTEAFF. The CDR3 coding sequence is TGTGCCAGCAGCTTACGGGGACAGACGAACACTGAAGCTTTCTTT.

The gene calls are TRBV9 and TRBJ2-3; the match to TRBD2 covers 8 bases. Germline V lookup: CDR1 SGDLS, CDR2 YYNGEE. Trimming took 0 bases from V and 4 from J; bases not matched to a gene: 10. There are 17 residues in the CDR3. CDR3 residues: CASSVARGGPVADTQYF. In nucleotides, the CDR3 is TGTGCCAGCAGCGTAGCTCGGGGGGGGCCAGTGGCAGATACGCAGTATTTT.

CDR3 sequence (DNA): TGTGCCAGTAGTATAATAGGCGGACAGGGGATGGGATCACCCCTCCACTTT. This codes for CASSIIGGQGMGSPLHF. The V gene is TRBV19, the J gene TRBJ1-6; TRBD1 aligns across 9 bases. Germline CDR1 is LNHDA and CDR2 is SQIVND (reference sequence). The CDR3 is 17 amino acids. The ends lost 2 bases at V and 10 bases at J; junction bases unmatched: 12.

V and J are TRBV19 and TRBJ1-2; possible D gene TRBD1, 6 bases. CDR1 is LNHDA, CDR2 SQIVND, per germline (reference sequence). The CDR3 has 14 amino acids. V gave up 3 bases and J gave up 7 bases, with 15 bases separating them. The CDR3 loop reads CASSMGIGGSGYTF. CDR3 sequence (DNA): TGTGCCAGTAGTATGGGTATCGGGGGCTCTGGCTACACCTTC.

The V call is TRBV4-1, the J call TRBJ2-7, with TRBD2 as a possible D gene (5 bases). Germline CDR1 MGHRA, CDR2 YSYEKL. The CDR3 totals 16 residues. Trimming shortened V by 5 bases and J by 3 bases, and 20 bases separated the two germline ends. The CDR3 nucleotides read TGCGCCAGCAGCTCGATCGGGATCTCGAGCAACTACGAGCAGTACTTC. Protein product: CASSSIGISSNYEQYF.